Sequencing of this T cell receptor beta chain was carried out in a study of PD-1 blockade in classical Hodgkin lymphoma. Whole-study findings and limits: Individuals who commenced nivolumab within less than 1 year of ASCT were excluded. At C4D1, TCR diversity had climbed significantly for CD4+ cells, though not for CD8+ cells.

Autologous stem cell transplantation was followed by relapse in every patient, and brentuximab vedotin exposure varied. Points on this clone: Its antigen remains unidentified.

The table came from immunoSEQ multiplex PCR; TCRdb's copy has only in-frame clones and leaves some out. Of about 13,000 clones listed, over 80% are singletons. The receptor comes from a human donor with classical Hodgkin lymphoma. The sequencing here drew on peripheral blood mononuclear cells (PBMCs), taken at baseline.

The CDR3 region is CASRRDSWYNEQFF. DNA of the CDR3: TGTGCCAGCAGAAGGGACAGCTGGTACAATGAGCAGTTCTTC. The chain combines TRBV14 with TRBJ2-1, with TRBD1 matching over 7 bases. The germline V gene has CDR1 SGHDN and CDR2 FVKESK. The CDR3 has 14 residues. J was trimmed by 4 bases and V by 6 bases; bases with no gene match: 6.